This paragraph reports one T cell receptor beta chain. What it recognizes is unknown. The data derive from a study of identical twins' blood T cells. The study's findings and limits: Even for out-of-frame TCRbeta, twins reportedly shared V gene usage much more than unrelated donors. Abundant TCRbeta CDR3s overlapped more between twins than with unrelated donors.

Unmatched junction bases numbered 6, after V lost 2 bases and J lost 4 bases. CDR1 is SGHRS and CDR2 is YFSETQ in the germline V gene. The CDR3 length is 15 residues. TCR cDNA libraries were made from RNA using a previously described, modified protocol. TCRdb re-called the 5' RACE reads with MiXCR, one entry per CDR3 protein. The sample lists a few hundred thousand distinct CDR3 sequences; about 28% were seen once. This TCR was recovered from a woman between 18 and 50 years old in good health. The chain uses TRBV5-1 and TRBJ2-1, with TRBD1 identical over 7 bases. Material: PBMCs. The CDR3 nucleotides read TGCGCCAGCAGCTTCCGGGACAGAGGGTACAATGAGCAGTTCTTC. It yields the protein CASSFRDRGYNEQFF.